This record concerns one T cell receptor (beta chain) sequence. Its antigen is undetermined. The data were obtained in a study of post-analysis software for immune sequencing data. Study-wide findings and caveats: Samples sharing a preparation batch grouped tightly together when assessed by F measure.

Built from TCR beta cDNA, the libraries had unique molecular identifiers in them. Out of roughly 0.95 to 10 million T cells, a few hundred thousand cDNA molecules were generated. TCRdb re-called the PCR reads with MiXCR, one entry per CDR3 protein. Here the sample spans roughly 650,000 distinct CDR3 sequences, roughly three fifths being singletons. The sequenced sample was blood. The receptor was derived from a girl aged 2-10 years with multiple sclerosis.

The CDR3 DNA sequence: TGTGCCAGCAGTTACGCCGAAGGGGAGACCCAGTACTTC. Its translation is CASSYAEGETQYF. The chain combines TRBV6-5 with TRBJ2-5; D is ambiguous. This CDR3 spans 13 amino acids. V dropped 2 bases and J dropped 5 bases, with 9 bases sitting between them. Germline V gene sequence: CDR1 MNHEY, CDR2 SVGAGI.